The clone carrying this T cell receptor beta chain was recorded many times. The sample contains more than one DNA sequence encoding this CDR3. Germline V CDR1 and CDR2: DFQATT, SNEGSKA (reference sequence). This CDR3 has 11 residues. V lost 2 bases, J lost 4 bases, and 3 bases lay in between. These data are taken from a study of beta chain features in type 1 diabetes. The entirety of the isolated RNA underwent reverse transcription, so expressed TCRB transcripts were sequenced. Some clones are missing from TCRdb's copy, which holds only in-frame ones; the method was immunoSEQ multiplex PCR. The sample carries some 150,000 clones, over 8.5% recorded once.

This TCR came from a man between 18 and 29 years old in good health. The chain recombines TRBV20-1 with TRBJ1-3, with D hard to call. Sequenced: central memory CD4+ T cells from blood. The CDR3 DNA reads TGCAGTGCTAGAACAGGAAACACCATATATTTT. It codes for CSARTGNTIYF.